The present TCR beta chain was sequenced within a study of shared clonotypes between healthy human individuals. Broader study findings: Sharing of clonotypes among donors was expected to vary with sequencing depth. Generation probabilities were higher for clonotypes shared across all four sorted-subset donors than for unshared ones.

Positively selected for CCR7, the CD45RO-negative cells used as naive CD8 cells excluded terminally differentiated effector memory CD45RA+ cells. This clone was recorded a few times. Its antigen is undetermined. The repertoire was sequenced with immunoSEQ multiplex PCR; TCRdb's copy has only in-frame clones and lacks some. This repertoire shows 800,000 or so clones, 96% found once; its top ten account for about 0.25%. Sequencing used naive CD8+ T cells sorted from blood. The source of this sequence is a man aged 25 to 40 in good health.

The CDR3 DNA follows: TGTGCCAGCAGTGAAGAGGCAGGGCGACCGAACACTGAAGCTTTCTTT. Protein product: CASSEEAGRPNTEAFF. The chain employs TRBV2 and TRBJ1-1; a possible D gene is TRBD1 (5 bases). The CDR3 has 16 amino acids. CDR1 SNHLY and CDR2 FYNNEI come from the germline V gene. The germline V and J ends were trimmed by 1 base and 1 base, with 13 bases remaining between them.